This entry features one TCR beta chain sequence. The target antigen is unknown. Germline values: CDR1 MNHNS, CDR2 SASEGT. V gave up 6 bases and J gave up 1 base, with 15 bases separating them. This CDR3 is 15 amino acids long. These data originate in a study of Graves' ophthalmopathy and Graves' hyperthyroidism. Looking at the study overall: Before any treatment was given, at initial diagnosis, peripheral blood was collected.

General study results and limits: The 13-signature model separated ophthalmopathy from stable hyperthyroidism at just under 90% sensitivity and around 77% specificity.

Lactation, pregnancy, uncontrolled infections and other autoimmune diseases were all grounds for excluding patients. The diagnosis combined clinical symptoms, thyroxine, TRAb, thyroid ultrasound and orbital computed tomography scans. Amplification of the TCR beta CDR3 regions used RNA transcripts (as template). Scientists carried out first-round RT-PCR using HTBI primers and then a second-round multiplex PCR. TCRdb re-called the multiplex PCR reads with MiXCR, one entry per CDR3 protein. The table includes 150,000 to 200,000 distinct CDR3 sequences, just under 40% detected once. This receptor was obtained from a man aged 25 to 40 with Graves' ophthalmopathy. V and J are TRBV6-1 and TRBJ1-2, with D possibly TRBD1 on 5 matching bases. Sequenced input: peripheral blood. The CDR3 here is CASRSLDIYNYGYTF. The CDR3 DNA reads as TGTGCCAGCAGGTCGCTGGACATCTATAACTATGGCTACACCTTC.